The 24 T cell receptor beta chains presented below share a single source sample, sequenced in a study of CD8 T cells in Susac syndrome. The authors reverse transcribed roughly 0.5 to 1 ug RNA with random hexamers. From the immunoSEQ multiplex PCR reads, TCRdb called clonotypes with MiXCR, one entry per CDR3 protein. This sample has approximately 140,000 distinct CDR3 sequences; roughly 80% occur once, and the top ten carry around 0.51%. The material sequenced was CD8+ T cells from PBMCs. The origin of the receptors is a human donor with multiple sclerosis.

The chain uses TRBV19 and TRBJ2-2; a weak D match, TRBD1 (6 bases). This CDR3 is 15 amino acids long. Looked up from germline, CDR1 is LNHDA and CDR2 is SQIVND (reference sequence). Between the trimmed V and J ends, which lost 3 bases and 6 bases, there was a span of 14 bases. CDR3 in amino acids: CASSILQGRAGELFF. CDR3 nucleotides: TGTGCCAGTAGTATCTTACAGGGTAGGGCCGGGGAGCTGTTTTTT. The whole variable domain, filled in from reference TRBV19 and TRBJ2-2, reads DGGITQSPKYLFRKEGQNVTLSCEQNLNHDAMYWYRQDPGQGLRLIYYSQIVNDFQKGDIAEGYSVSREKKESFPLTVTSAQKNPTAFYLCASSILQGRAGELFFGEGSRLTVL.

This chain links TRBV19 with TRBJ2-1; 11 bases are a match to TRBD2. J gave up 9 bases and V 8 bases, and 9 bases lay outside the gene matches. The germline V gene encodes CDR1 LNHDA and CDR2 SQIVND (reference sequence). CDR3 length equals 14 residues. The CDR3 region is CASGSGLAAFEQFF. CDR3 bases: TGTGCCAGTGGATCGGGACTAGCGGCATTTGAGCAGTTCTTC.

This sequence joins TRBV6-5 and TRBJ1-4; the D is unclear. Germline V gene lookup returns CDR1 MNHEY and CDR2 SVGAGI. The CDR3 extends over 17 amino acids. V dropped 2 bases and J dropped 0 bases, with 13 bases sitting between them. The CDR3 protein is CASSYQAPLATNEKLFF. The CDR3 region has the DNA TGTGCCAGCAGTTACCAGGCCCCCCTCGCAACTAATGAAAAACTGTTTTTT.

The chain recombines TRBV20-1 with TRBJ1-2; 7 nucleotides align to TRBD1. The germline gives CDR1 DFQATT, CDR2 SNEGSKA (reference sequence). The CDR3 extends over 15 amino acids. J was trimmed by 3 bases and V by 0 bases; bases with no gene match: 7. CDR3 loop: CSARDAGQHYYGYTF. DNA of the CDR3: TGCAGTGCTAGAGATGCGGGACAGCATTACTATGGCTACACCTTC.

The CDR3 nucleotides read TGTGCCAGCAGCCCGCCGGGGACGAACTATGGCTACACCTTC. Translating it yields CASSPPGTNYGYTF. V is TRBV3-1 and J is TRBJ1-2; a weak D match, TRBD1 (5 bases). CDR1 and CDR2 (germline): LGHDT, YNNKEL (reference sequence). The CDR3 sequence is 14 residues long. The germline V and J ends were trimmed by 4 bases and 2 bases, with 11 bases remaining between them.

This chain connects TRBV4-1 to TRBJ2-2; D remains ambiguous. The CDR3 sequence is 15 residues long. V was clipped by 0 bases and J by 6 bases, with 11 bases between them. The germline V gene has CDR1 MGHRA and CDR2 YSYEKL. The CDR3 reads CASSQDVSISGELFF. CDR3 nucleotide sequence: TGCGCCAGCAGCCAAGATGTCAGCATCTCCGGGGAGCTGTTTTTT.

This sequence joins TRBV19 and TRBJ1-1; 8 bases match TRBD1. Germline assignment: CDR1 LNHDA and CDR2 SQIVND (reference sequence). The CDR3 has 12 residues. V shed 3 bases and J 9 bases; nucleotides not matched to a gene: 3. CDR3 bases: TGTGCCAGTAGTATTCGGACAGGGAAAGCTTTCTTT. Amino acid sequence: CASSIRTGKAFF.

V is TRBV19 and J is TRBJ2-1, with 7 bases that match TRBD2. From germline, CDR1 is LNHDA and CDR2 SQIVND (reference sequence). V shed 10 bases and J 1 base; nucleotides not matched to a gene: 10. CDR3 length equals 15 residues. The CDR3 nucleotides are TGTGCCACCACGACTAGCCCAAGTTCCTACAATGAGCAGTTCTTC. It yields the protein CATTTSPSSYNEQFF.

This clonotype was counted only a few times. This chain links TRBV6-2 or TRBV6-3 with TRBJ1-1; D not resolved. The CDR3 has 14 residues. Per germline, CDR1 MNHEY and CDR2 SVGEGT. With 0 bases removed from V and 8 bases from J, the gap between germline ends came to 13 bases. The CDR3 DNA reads TGTGCCAGCAGTTACTCGATCGAGACACTAGAAGCTTTCTTT. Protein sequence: CASSYSIETLEAFF.

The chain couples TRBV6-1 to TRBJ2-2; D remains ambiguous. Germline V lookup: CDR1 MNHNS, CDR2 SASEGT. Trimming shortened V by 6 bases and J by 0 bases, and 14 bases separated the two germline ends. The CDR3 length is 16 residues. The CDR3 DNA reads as TGTGCCAGCAGCCTATTGACGAACCCGAACACCGGGGAGCTGTTTTTT. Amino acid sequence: CASSLLTNPNTGELFF.

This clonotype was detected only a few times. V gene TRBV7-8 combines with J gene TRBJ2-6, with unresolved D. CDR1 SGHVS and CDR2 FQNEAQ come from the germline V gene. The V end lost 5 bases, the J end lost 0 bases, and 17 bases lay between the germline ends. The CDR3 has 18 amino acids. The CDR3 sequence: CASSPQYQIISGANVLTF. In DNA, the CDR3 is TGTGCCAGCAGCCCCCAATATCAAATCATCTCTGGGGCCAACGTCCTGACTTTC.

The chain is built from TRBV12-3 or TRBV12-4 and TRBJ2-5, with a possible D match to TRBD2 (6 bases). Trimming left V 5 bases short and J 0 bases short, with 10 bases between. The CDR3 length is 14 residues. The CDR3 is CASSLGLNQETQYF. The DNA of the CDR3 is TGTGCCAGCAGTCTGGGACTGAACCAAGAGACCCAGTACTTC.

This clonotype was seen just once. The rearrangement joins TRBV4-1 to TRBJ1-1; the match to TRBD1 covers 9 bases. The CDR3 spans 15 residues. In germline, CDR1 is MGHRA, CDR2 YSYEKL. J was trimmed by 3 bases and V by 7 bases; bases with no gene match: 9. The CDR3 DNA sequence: TGCGCCAGCACCACCATACAGGGGGCGTACACTGAAGCTTTCTTT. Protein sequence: CASTTIQGAYTEAFF.

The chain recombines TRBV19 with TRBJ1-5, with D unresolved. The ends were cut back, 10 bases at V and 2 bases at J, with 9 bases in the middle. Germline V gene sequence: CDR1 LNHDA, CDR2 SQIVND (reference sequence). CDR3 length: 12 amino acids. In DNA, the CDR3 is TGTGCCACCCGGAGCGGCAATCAGCCCCAGCATTTT. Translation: CATRSGNQPQHF.

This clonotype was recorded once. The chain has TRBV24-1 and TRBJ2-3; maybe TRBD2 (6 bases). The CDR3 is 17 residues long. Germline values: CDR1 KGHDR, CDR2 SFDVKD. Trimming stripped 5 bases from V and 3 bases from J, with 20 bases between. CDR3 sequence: CATSAIGWTEGTDTQYF. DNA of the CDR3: TGTGCCACCAGTGCCATCGGGTGGACGGAGGGGACAGATACGCAGTATTTT.

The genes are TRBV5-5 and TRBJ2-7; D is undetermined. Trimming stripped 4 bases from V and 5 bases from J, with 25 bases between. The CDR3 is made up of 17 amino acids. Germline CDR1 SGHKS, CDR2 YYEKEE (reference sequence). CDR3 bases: TGTGCCAGCAGCCCGCCCTCAATGACTCCAGGCGGCGACGAGCAGTACTTC. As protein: CASSPPSMTPGGDEQYF.

The CDR3 DNA follows: TGTGCCATCAGTGAGCCAGGGGAGGTACTAGAGCAGTTCTTC. This encodes CAISEPGEVLEQFF. This rearrangement joins TRBV10-3 to TRBJ2-1; D may match TRBD1 or TRBD2 (6 bases each). This CDR3 has 14 amino acids. Trimming pared 2 bases from V and 10 bases from J, leaving 15 bases between. Germline values: CDR1 ENHRY, CDR2 SYGVKD.

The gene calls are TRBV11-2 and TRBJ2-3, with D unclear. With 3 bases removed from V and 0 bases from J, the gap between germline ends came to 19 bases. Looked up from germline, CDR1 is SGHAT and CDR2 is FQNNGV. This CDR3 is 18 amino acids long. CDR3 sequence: CASSFGRRPGLSTDTQYF. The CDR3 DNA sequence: TGTGCCAGCAGCTTTGGTCGCCGACCGGGCCTCAGCACAGATACGCAGTATTTT.

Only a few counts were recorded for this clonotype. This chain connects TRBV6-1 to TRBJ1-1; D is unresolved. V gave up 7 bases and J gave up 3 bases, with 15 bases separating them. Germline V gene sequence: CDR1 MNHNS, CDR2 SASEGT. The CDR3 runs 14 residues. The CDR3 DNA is TGTGCCAGCAACCCCGTAGACGGGGACACTGAAGCTTTCTTT. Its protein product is CASNPVDGDTEAFF.

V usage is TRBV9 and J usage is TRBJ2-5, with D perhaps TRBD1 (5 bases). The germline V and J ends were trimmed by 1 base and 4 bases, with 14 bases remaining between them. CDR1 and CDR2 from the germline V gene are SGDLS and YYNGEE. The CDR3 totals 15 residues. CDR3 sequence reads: CASSVSEGQGETQYF. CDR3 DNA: TGTGCCAGCAGCGTAAGTGAAGGGCAGGGAGAGACCCAGTACTTC.

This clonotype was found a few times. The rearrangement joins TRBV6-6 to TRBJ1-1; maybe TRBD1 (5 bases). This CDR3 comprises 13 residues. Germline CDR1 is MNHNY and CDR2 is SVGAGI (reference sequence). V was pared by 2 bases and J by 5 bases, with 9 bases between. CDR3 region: CASSYGGETEAFF. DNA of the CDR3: TGTGCCAGCAGTTACGGGGGGGAGACTGAAGCTTTCTTT.

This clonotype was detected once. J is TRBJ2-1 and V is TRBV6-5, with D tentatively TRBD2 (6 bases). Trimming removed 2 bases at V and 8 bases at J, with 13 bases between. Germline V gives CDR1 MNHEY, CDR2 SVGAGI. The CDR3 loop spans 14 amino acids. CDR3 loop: CASSYGGVQHEQFF. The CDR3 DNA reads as TGTGCCAGCAGTTACGGAGGGGTGCAACATGAGCAGTTCTTC.

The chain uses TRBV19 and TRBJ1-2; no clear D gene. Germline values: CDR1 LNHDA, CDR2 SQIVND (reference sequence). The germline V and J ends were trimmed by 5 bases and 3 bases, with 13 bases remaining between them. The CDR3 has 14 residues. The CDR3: CASSLAAPYYGYTF. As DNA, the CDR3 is TGTGCCAGTAGTCTAGCAGCCCCTTACTATGGCTACACCTTC.

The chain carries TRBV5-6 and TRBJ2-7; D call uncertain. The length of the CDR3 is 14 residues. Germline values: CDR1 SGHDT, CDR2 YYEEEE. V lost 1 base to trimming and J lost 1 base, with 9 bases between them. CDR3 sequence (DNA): TGTGCCAGCAGCTTGCTTCCTGAATCCTACGAGCAGTACTTC. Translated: CASSLLPESYEQYF.